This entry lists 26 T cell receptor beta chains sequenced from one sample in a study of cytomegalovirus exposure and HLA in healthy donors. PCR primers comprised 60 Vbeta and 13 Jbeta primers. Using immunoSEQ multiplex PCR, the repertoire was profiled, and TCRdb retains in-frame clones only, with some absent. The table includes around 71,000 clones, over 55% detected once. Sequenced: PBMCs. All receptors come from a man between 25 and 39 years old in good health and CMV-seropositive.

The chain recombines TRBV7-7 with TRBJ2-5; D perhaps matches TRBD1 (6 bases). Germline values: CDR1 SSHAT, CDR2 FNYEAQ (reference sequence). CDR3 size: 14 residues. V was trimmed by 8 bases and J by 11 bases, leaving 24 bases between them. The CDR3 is CASGPNRDGAEQYF. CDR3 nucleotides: TGTGCCAGCGGCCCGAACAGGGACGGGGCGGAGCAGTACTTC.

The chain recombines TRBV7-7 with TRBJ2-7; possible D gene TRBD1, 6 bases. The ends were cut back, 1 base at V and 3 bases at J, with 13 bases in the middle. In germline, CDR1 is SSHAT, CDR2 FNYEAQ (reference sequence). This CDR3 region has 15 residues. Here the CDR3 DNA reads TGTGCCAGCAGCTTAGGTGGGGGCCAGAGCTACGAGCAGTACTTC. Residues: CASSLGGGQSYEQYF.

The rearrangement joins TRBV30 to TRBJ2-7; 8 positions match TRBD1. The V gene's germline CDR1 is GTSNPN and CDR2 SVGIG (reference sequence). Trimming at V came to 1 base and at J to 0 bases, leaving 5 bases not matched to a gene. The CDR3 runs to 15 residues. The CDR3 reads CAWSAGQASSYEQYF. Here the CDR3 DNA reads TGTGCCTGGAGTGCGGGACAGGCCAGCTCCTACGAGCAGTACTTC.

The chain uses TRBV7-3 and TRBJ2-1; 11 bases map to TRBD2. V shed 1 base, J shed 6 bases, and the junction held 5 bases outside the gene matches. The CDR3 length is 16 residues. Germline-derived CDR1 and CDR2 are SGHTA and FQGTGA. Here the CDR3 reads CASSLIAGGPLNEQFF. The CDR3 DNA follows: TGTGCCAGCAGCTTAATAGCGGGAGGGCCTCTCAATGAGCAGTTCTTC.

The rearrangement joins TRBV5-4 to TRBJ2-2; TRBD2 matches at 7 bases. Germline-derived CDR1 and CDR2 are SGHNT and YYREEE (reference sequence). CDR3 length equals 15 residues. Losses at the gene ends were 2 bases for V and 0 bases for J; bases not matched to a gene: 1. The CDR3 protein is CASSLGLANTGELFF. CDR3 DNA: TGTGCCAGCAGCTTAGGACTAGCGAACACCGGGGAGCTGTTTTTT.

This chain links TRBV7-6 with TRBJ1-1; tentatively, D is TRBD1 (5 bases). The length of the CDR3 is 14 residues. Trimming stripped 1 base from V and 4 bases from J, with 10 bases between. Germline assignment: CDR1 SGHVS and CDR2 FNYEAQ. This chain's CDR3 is CASSLDQGGTEAFF. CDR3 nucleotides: TGTGCCAGCAGCTTAGATCAGGGAGGCACTGAAGCTTTCTTT.

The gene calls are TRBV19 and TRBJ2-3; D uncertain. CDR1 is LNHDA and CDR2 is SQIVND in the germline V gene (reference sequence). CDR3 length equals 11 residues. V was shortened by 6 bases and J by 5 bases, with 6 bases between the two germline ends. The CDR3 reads CASRFGDTQYF. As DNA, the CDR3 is TGTGCCAGTAGGTTCGGAGATACGCAGTATTTT.

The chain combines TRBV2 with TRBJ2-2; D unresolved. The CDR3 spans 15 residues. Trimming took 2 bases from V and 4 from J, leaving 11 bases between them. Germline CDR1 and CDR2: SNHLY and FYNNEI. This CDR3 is CASSEQQVGTGELFF. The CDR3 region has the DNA TGTGCCAGCAGTGAACAGCAGGTCGGCACCGGGGAGCTGTTTTTT.

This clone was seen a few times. Written as DNA, the CDR3 is TGTGCCAGCAGTGATCGCGTCTCTGGGGCCAACGTCCTGACTTTC. Its protein product is CASSDRVSGANVLTF. The chain joins TRBV6-1 to TRBJ2-6; D gene ambiguous. Per germline, CDR1 MNHNS and CDR2 SASEGT. The CDR3 has 15 amino acids. Between the trimmed V and J ends, which lost 3 bases and 0 bases, there was a span of 6 bases.

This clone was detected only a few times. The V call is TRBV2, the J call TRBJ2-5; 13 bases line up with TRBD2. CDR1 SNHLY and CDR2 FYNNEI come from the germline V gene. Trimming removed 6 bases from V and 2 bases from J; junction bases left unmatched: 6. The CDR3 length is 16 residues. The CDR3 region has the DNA TGTGCCAGCAGGTGGACTAGCGGGAGTCGGCAAGAGACCCAGTACTTC. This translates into CASRWTSGSRQETQYF.

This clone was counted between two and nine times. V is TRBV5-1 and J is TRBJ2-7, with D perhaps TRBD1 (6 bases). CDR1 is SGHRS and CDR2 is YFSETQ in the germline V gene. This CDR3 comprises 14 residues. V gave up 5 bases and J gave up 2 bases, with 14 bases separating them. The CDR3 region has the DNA TGCGCCAGCAGTACGAGGGGACAAACCTACGAGCAGTACTTC. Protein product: CASSTRGQTYEQYF. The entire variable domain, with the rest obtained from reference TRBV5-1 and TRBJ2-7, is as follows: KAGVTQTPRYLIKTRGQQVTLSCSPISGHRSVSWYQQTPGQGLQFLFEYFSETQRNKGNFPGRFSGRQFSNSRSEMNVSTLELGDSALYLCASSTRGQTYEQYFGPGTRLTVT.

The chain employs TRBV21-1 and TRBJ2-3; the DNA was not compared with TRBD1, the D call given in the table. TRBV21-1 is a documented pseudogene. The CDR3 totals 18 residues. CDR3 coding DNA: TGTGCCAGCAGCAGATTGAGGACAGCCCTGGAATACACAGATACGCAGTATTTT. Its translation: CASSRLRTALEYTDTQYF.

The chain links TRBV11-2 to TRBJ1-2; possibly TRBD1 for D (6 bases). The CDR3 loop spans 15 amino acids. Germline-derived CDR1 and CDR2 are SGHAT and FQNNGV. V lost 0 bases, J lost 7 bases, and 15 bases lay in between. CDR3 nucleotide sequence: TGTGCCAGCAGCTTAGAGGGGGCCGCCGCGGGTGGCTACACCTTC. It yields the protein CASSLEGAAAGGYTF.

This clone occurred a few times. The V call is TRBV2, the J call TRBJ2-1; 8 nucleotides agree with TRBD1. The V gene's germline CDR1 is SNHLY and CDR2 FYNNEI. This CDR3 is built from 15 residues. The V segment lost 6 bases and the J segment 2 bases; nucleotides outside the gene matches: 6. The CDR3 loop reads CASSDRGGPYNEQFF. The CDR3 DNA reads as TGTGCCAGCAGCGACAGGGGCGGCCCCTACAATGAGCAGTTCTTC.

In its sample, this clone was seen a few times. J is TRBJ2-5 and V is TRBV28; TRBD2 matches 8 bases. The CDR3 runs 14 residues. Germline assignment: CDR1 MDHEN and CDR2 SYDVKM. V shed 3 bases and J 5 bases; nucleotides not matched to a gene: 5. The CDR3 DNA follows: TGTGCCAGCAGTTTTCAGCGGGAGAGGGAGACCCAGTACTTC. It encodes CASSFQRERETQYF.

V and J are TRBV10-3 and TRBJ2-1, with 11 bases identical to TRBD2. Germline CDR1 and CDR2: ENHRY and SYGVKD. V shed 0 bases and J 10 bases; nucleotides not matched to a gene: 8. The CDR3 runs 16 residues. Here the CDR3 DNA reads TGTGCCATCAGTGAGTCAACTAGCGGGAGAGGAGAGGAGCAGTTCTTC. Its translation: CAISESTSGRGEEQFF.

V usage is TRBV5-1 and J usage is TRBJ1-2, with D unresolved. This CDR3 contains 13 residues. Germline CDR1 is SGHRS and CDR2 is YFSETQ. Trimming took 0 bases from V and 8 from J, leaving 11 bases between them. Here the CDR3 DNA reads TGCGCCAGCAGCTTGGATGCTGGGAGGGGCTACACCTTC. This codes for CASSLDAGRGYTF.

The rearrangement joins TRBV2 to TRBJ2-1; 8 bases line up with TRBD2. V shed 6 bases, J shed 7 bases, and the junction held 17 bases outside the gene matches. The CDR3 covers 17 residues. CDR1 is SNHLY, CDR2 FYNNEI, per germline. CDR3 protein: CASSPRRTGGPGNEQFF. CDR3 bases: TGTGCCAGCAGCCCCCGTCGTACGGGAGGGCCCGGAAATGAGCAGTTCTTC. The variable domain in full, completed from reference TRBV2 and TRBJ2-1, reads EPEVTQTPSHQVTQMGQEVILRCVPISNHLYFYWYRQILGQKVEFLVSFYNNEISEKSEIFDDQFSVERPDGSNFTLKIRSTKLEDSAMYFCASSPRRTGGPGNEQFFGPGTRLTVL.

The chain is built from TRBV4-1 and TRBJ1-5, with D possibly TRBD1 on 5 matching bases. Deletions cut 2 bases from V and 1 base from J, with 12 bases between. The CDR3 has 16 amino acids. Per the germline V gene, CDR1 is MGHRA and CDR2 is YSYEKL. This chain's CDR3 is CASSQSTVLSNQPQHF. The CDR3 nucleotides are TGCGCCAGCAGCCAATCGACAGTGTTAAGCAATCAGCCCCAGCATTTT.

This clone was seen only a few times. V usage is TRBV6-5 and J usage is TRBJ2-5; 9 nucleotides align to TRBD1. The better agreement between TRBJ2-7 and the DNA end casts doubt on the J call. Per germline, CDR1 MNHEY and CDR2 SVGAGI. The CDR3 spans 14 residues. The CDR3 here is CASSYGTGPYEQYF. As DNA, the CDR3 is TGTGCCAGCAGTTACGGGACAGGGCCGTACGAGCAGTACTTC.

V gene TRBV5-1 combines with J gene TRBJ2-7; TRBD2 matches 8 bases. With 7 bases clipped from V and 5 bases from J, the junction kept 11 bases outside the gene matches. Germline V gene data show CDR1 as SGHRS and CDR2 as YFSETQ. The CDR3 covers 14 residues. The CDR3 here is CASHSGVERNEQYF. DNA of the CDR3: TGCGCCAGCCATAGCGGGGTCGAAAGGAACGAGCAGTACTTC.

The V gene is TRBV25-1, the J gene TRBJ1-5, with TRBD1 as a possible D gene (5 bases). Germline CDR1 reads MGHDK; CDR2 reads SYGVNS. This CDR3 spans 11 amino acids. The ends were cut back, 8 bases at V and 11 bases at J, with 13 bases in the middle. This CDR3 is CASGPGGSQHF. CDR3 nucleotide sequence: TGTGCCAGCGGGCCCGGGGGTTCCCAGCATTTT.

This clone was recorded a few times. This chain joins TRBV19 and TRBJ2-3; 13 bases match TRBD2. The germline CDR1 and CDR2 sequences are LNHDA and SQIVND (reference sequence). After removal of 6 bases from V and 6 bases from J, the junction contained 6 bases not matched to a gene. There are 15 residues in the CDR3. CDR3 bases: TGTGCCAGTAGGGAGGGACTAGCGGGAATCGATACGCAGTATTTT. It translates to CASREGLAGIDTQYF.

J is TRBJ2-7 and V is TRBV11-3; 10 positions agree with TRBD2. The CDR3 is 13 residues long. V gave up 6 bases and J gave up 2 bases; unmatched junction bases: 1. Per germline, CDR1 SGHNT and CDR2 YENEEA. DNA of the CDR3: TGTGCCAGCAGTAGCGGGGGGCCCTACGAGCAGTACTTC. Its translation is CASSSGGPYEQYF.

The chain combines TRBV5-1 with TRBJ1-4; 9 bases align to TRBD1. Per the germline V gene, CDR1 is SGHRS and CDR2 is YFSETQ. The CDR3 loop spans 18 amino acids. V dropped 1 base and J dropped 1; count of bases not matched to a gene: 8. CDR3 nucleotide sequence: TGCGCCAGCAGCTTGAATCTCCCGGGACAGGGAACTAATGAAAAACTGTTTTTT. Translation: CASSLNLPGQGTNEKLFF.

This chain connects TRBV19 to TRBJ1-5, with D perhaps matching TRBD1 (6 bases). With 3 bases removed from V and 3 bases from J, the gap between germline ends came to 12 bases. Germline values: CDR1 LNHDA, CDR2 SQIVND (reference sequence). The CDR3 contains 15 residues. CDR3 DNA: TGTGCCAGTAGTATCGACAGGTCGTCCAATCAGCCCCAGCATTTT. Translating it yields CASSIDRSSNQPQHF.